Shown below are 4 T cell receptor beta chains from a single sample sequenced in a study of siplizumab effects on memory and regulatory T cells. Here immunoSEQ multiplex PCR was the method, and the copy in TCRdb shows in-frame clones only, minus some. In the table there are some 100,000 clones, roughly 94% of which are singletons. Input material: Tregs sorted from blood. The receptors here all came from a human donor in good health.

The V and J genes are TRBV9 and TRBJ2-2; D might be TRBD1 or TRBD2, each matching 5 bases. The length of the CDR3 is 15 residues. V lost 0 bases and J lost 2, with 8 bases in between. Germline loops: CDR1 SGDLS, CDR2 YYNGEE. CDR3 residues: CASSVVGGNTGELFF. DNA for the CDR3: TGTGCCAGCAGCGTAGTTGGGGGAAACACCGGGGAGCTGTTTTTT. Full variable domain (remainder filled in from reference TRBV9 and TRBJ2-2): DSGVTQTPKHLITATGQRVTLRCSPRSGDLSVYWYQQSLDQGLQFLIQYYNGEERAKGNILERFSAQQFPDLHSELNLSSLELGDSALYFCASSVVGGNTGELFFGEGSRLTVL.

This clone showed up just a few times. In DNA form, the CDR3 reads TGTGCCATCAGTGGGGACGGTGTCTATGGCTACACCTTC. It encodes CAISGDGVYGYTF. The chain carries TRBV10-3 and TRBJ1-2, with D possibly being TRBD1 (5 bases). V lost 4 bases and J 4 bases, leaving 10 bases between the germline ends. The CDR3 covers 13 residues. The germline V gene has CDR1 ENHRY and CDR2 SYGVKD.

The rearrangement joins TRBV11-2 to TRBJ2-7; 10 bases map to TRBD2. CDR1 is SGHAT and CDR2 is FQNNGV in the germline V gene. CDR3 length equals 15 residues. Trimming at V came to 6 bases and at J to 2 bases, leaving 7 bases not matched to a gene. As DNA, the CDR3 is TGTGCCAGCAGTTCCTGGGGACTAGCGCCCTACGAGCAGTACTTC. Its translation: CASSSWGLAPYEQYF.

The gene calls are TRBV6-5 and TRBJ1-5; 8 bases are shared with TRBD1. The CDR3 runs to 14 residues. The ends lost 6 bases at V and 7 bases at J; junction bases unmatched: 8. Germline V gene sequence: CDR1 MNHEY, CDR2 SVGAGI. The CDR3 bases are TGTGCCAGCAGCCCGACAGGGGATCGGCAGCCCCAGCATTTT. As protein: CASSPTGDRQPQHF.